This TCR beta chain was observed in a study of tumor and adjacent non-tumor tissue in lung cancer (dated 2018 in TCRdb). Broadly, across the study: Patients with adenocarcinoma (approximately 11), squamous cell carcinoma (2) and small cell lung cancer (1) were included in the cohort. Among the approximately 15 patients, ages ranged from roughly 31 to 76 years, approximately 10 were men and 5 were women, and disease was TNM stage I to III. Sequencing generated a total of approximately 130 million productive TCRbeta reads, averaging about 4.17 million reads per sample. Using bulk TCRbeta repertoires from some 15 lung cancer patients, the study set lung tumor tissue side by side with matched distant non-tumor lung tissue. For each patient, one tumor sample and one normal lung sample were taken, giving around 31 paired specimens that underwent TCRbeta CDR3 sequencing.

General conclusions and limits of the study: TCR diversity (inverse Simpson) was significantly higher in tumor than in normal lung tissue (431.37 vs 166.20, P = 0.0075, Mann-Whitney U test). Peripheral blood was not sequenced, so blood TCRbeta repertoires in these lung cancer patients were not examined. With only approximately 16 patients in the cohort, the authors noted that larger samples and more detailed clinical data are needed. TCR diversity was significantly higher in younger patients, and greater tumor TCR diversity was associated with shorter overall survival and shorter disease-free survival. Neither the sequencing platform nor unique molecular identifiers are named or mentioned anywhere in the methods. The top 100 clones accounted for a significantly larger cumulative portion of the repertoire in normal lung than in tumor tissue.

RNA was isolated from bulk, unsorted tissue, and RNA quality was assessed with a NanoDrop ND-1000 and an Agilent 2100. All donors had newly diagnosed lung cancer, had not received prior chemotherapy, and were admitted for thoracic surgery in China between August and November 2014. The study excluded patients who had received radiotherapy or chemotherapy before or who had another cancer at the same time. Pieces of surgical tissue measuring about 1-2 cm3 were kept in RNAlater solution and held at -80 degrees C until needed. The method behind the library was multiplex PCR. The listed sequencing device is Illumina HiSeq 2500. TCRbeta libraries were constructed through three rounds of nested PCR with primers (Table S4) according to protocols modified from ARM-PCR. Before sequencing, PCR products of 200-500 bp were excised from the gel and purified with the QIAquick gel extraction kit. On the authors' methods: Trimmomatic was used to clean the reads, FLASH was used to merge the reads into complete CDR3 sequences, and MiTCR was used to assign the reads to V(D)J germline segments. Clonal diversity was computed as the inverse Simpson's index with VDJtools. In-frame sequences without a premature stop codon were defined as productive reads. Starting from the raw public reads, TCRdb applied fastp trimming at Q25, assembled clones with MiXCR and retained in-frame beta chains. Merged by CDR3 protein, the rows form single entries marked with the most common genes and DNA. What appears here as the V and J calls and clone size reflects TCRdb's work, not the paper's. The sample includes approximately 76,000 distinct CDR3 sequences, with 65% to 75% observed a single time. Around 13% of the sample rests with the top ten.

Details on this clonotype: Its specific antigen is unknown. Just one base apart from a much larger clone, this may be a read error.

The sequence derives from a woman in her 70s with non-small cell lung cancer. What was sequenced was lung tumor tissue.

The DNA is as follows: TGTGCCAGCAACCAACTACTAGCGGGAGCGTCCGATGAGCAGTTCTTC. Its amino acids are CASNQLLAGASDEQFF. The chain was built from TRBV14 and TRBJ2-1, with 11 bases in between that match TRBD2. The CDR3 runs 16 residues from the cysteine to the phenylalanine. Just CDR3 DNA is preserved here, 48 bases in frame from base 1. Taken from the germline V gene, the CDR1 and CDR2 loops are SGHDN and FVKESK.